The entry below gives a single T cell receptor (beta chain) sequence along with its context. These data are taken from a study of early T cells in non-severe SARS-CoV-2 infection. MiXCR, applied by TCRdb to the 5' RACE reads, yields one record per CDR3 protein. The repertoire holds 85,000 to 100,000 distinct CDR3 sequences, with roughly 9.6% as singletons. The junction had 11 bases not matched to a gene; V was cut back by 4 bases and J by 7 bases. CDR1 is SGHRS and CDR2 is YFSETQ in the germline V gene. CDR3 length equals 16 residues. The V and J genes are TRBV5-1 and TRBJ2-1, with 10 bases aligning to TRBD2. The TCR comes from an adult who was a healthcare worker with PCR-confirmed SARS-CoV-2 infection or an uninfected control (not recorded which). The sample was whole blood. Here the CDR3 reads CASSPQLAGSGNEQFF. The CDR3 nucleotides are TGCGCCAGCAGCCCCCAACTAGCGGGATCAGGGAATGAGCAGTTCTTC.